This passage covers 18 T cell receptor beta chains from one sample sequenced in a study of long-term antiretroviral therapy in people with HIV. Researchers report immunoSEQ v3.0 was run at survey level. The table came from immunoSEQ multiplex PCR; TCRdb's copy has only in-frame clones and leaves some out. This table holds tens of thousands of clones, more than 75% found once. The sample was unsorted PBMCs, taken about 5 years after starting antiretroviral therapy. The receptors shown here come from a man in his forties with HIV.

This clone came up a few times. This rearrangement joins TRBV15 to TRBJ1-2, with unresolved D. Trimming stripped 0 bases from V and 5 bases from J, with 13 bases between. Germline V gene data show CDR1 as LNHNV and CDR2 as YYDKDF (reference sequence). This CDR3 contains 15 residues. The CDR3 sequence is CATSRDATPGYGYTF. The CDR3 coding sequence is TGTGCCACCAGCAGAGATGCCACCCCGGGTTATGGCTACACCTTC.

Concerning this clone itself: Compared with germline, one end of the junction differs, possibly owing to a read error. This chain connects TRBV7-9 to TRBJ1-2; no reliable D call. The CDR3 covers 9 residues. Germline V gives CDR1 SEHNR, CDR2 FQNEAQ (reference sequence). The CDR3 sequence: CASSPRANF. CDR3 bases: TGTGCCAGCAGCCCAAGGGCGAACTTC.

The CDR3 DNA follows: TGTGCCAGCAGTTTAGGGCTAACCCACAATGAGCAGTTCTTC. Translation: CASSLGLTHNEQFF. V usage is TRBV27 and J usage is TRBJ2-1; D unclear. The CDR3 totals 14 residues. Between the trimmed V and J ends, which lost 2 bases and 5 bases, there was a span of 10 bases. Germline lookup yields CDR1 MNHEY and CDR2 SMNVEV (reference sequence).

The chain couples TRBV4-2 to TRBJ2-5, with TRBD1 identical over 9 bases. Germline CDR1 is LGHNA and CDR2 is YNFKEQ. CDR3 size: 17 residues. J lost 5 bases, V lost 0 bases, and 10 bases had no gene match. The CDR3 bases are TGTGCCAGCAGCCAAGAACCACAGGGGGCCTGGGCGGAGACCCAGTACTTC. This gives the protein CASSQEPQGAWAETQYF.

V and J are TRBV11-1 and TRBJ2-2; a weak D match, TRBD1 (5 bases). CDR1 is SGHAT, CDR2 FQDESV, per germline (reference sequence). V lost 1 base, J lost 2 bases, and 11 bases lay in between. The CDR3 spans 16 residues. CDR3 sequence reads: CASSLGQTGNTGELFF. In DNA, the CDR3 is TGTGCCAGCAGCTTAGGACAAACAGGCAACACCGGGGAGCTGTTTTTT.

The chain carries TRBV5-4 and TRBJ1-2; 7 bases line up with TRBD1. The CDR3 has 15 amino acids. Germline-derived CDR1 and CDR2 are SGHNT and YYREEE (reference sequence). V lost 0 bases, J lost 8 bases, and 10 bases stayed unmatched. CDR3 bases: TGTGCCAGCAGCTTGGACAGGGGCCAGTCGGGCGGCTACACCTTC. Encoded protein: CASSLDRGQSGGYTF.

This chain uses TRBV19 with TRBJ2-1; 10 nucleotides match TRBD2. The CDR3 length is 17 residues. Germline-derived CDR1 and CDR2 are LNHDA and SQIVND (reference sequence). The V segment lost 4 bases and the J segment 8 bases; nucleotides outside the gene matches: 14. In DNA, the CDR3 is TGTGCCAGTAGTACTCAGACCAAAGCGGGAGGGCCCTATGAGCAGTTCTTC. As protein: CASSTQTKAGGPYEQFF.

The chain recombines TRBV2 with TRBJ1-2; tentative D call: TRBD1 (5 bases). CDR1 is SNHLY, CDR2 FYNNEI, per germline. The CDR3 contains 14 residues. The germline V and J ends were trimmed by 0 bases and 7 bases, with 12 bases remaining between them. CDR3 in amino acids: CASSEALIQVGYTF. For the CDR3, the DNA is TGTGCCAGCAGTGAAGCCTTAATACAGGTTGGCTACACCTTC. Variable domain in full (rest from reference TRBV2 and TRBJ1-2): EPEVTQTPSHQVTQMGQEVILRCVPISNHLYFYWYRQILGQKVEFLVSFYNNEISEKSEIFDDQFSVERPDGSNFTLKIRSTKLEDSAMYFCASSEALIQVGYTFGSGTRLTVV.

This rearrangement joins TRBV4-2 to TRBJ1-1; possibly TRBD1 for D (5 bases). Germline-derived CDR1 and CDR2 are LGHNA and YNFKEQ. V lost 6 bases, J lost 3 bases, and 14 bases lay in between. This CDR3 has 14 residues. The CDR3 nucleotides read TGTGCCAGCAGTCCCAGCGGGGGGGACACTGAAGCTTTCTTT. It encodes CASSPSGGDTEAFF.

This chain joins TRBV18 and TRBJ1-1; D is unclear. V gave up 2 bases and J gave up 5 bases, with 9 bases separating them. There are 13 residues in the CDR3. Germline CDR1 and CDR2: KGHSH and LQKENI. CDR3: CASSPKTSTEAFF. The CDR3 DNA sequence: TGTGCCAGCTCACCAAAGACAAGTACTGAAGCTTTCTTT.

This clone showed up just once. The rearrangement uses TRBV7-8 and TRBJ1-4; maybe TRBD1 (6 bases). There are 14 residues in the CDR3. CDR1 is SGHVS and CDR2 is FQNEAQ in the germline V gene. V was clipped by 2 bases and J by 2 bases, with 6 bases between them. The CDR3 nucleotides are TGTGCCAGCAGCTTAACAGGGACTAATGAAAAACTGTTTTTT. The encoded protein is CASSLTGTNEKLFF.

The rearrangement links TRBV25-1 to TRBJ1-5, with 7 positions matching TRBD1. The V gene end was trimmed by 5 bases and the J gene end by 1 base; junction bases not matched to a gene: 2. The CDR3 has 14 residues. The germline CDR1 and CDR2 sequences are MGHDK and SYGVNS. This CDR3 is CASSLGQSNQPQHF. The CDR3 DNA sequence: TGTGCCAGCAGTCTGGGACAGAGCAATCAGCCCCAGCATTTT.

This chain connects TRBV5-1 to TRBJ2-1; D is ambiguous. The CDR3 runs 15 residues. Germline CDR1 and CDR2: SGHRS and YFSETQ. The V gene lost 0 bases and the J gene lost 8 bases, with 15 bases spanning the gap. The CDR3 DNA reads TGCGCCAGCAGCTTGGCCTTGGGCAGCAACTATGAGCAGTTCTTC. Protein sequence: CASSLALGSNYEQFF. Looking up the rest from reference TRBV5-1 and TRBJ2-1 gives the full variable domain: KAGVTQTPRYLIKTRGQQVTLSCSPISGHRSVSWYQQTPGQGLQFLFEYFSETQRNKGNFPGRFSGRQFSNSRSEMNVSTLELGDSALYLCASSLALGSNYEQFFGPGTRLTVL.

This chain joins TRBV15 and TRBJ2-2; a possible D gene is TRBD1 (5 bases). Deletions cut 2 bases from V and 3 bases from J, with 7 bases between. The CDR3 has 14 amino acids. In germline, CDR1 is LNHNV, CDR2 YYDKDF (reference sequence). CDR3 sequence: CATSRNRYTGELFF. As DNA, the CDR3 is TGTGCCACCAGCAGAAACAGGTACACCGGGGAGCTGTTTTTT.

This sequence joins TRBV7-9 and TRBJ2-5, with D unresolved. V was clipped by 5 bases and J by 5 bases, with 12 bases between them. This CDR3 has 13 residues. Germline V gene data show CDR1 as SEHNR and CDR2 as FQNEAQ (reference sequence). The CDR3 here is CASSPQVTETQYF. The CDR3 coding sequence is TGTGCCAGCAGCCCCCAAGTGACCGAGACCCAGTACTTC. Based on the CDR3 plus reference TRBV7-9 and TRBJ2-5, the full variable domain is DTGVSQNPRHKITKRGQNVTFRCDPISEHNRLYWYRQTLGQGPEFLTYFQNEAQLEKSRLLSDRFSAERPKGSFSTLEIQRTEQGDSAMYLCASSPQVTETQYFGPGTRLLVL.

This clone was recorded once. This chain connects TRBV7-2 to TRBJ2-7; 13 bases are a match to TRBD2. Germline values: CDR1 SGHTA, CDR2 FQGNSA. J was trimmed by 3 bases and V by 2 bases; bases with no gene match: 4. This CDR3 has 16 residues. CDR3 sequence (DNA): TGTGCCAGCAGCTTAAGTGGGACTAGCGGGATCTACGAGCAGTACTTC. Protein: CASSLSGTSGIYEQYF.

V gene TRBV6-1 combines with J gene TRBJ1-1; 9 bases are a match to TRBD1. The CDR3 extends over 14 amino acids. Trimming at V came to 6 bases and at J to 10 bases, leaving 12 bases not matched to a gene. From germline, CDR1 is MNHNS and CDR2 SASEGT. The CDR3 bases are TGTGCCAGCAGGACTACCGGGACAGGGTTTGGAGCTTTCTTT. It is translated as CASRTTGTGFGAFF.

The rearrangement uses TRBV27 and TRBJ2-1; TRBD1 matches 8 bases. Per the germline V gene, CDR1 is MNHEY and CDR2 is SMNVEV (reference sequence). Trimming cost V 5 bases and J 0 bases; bases outside gene matches: 3. This CDR3 contains 15 residues. The CDR3: CASSPGTGSYNEQFF. The CDR3 DNA reads as TGTGCCAGCAGTCCCGGGACAGGCTCCTACAATGAGCAGTTCTTC.